Sequencing of this T cell receptor (beta chain) was carried out in a study of T-cell memory formation after mild COVID-19. V lost 1 base to trimming and J lost 7 bases, with 4 bases between them. Germline V gene lookup returns CDR1 LNHNV and CDR2 YYDKDF (reference sequence). The CDR3 runs to 11 residues. TCRdb re-derived calls from the 5' RACE reads in MiXCR, one entry per CDR3 protein. The sample includes 300,000 to 350,000 distinct CDR3 sequences, about 13% of them seen just once. The sample taken for sequencing was PBMCs or a T cell subset sorted from them (not recorded which). This TCR derives from a man younger than 35 who had mild COVID-19 (a few samples of this study predate the infection). Cell type and time point are not known. The chain uses TRBV15 and TRBJ1-2; no definite D call. CDR3 nucleotides: TGTGCCACCAGCAGAGGGGGTGGCTACACCTTC. It codes for CATSRGGGYTF.